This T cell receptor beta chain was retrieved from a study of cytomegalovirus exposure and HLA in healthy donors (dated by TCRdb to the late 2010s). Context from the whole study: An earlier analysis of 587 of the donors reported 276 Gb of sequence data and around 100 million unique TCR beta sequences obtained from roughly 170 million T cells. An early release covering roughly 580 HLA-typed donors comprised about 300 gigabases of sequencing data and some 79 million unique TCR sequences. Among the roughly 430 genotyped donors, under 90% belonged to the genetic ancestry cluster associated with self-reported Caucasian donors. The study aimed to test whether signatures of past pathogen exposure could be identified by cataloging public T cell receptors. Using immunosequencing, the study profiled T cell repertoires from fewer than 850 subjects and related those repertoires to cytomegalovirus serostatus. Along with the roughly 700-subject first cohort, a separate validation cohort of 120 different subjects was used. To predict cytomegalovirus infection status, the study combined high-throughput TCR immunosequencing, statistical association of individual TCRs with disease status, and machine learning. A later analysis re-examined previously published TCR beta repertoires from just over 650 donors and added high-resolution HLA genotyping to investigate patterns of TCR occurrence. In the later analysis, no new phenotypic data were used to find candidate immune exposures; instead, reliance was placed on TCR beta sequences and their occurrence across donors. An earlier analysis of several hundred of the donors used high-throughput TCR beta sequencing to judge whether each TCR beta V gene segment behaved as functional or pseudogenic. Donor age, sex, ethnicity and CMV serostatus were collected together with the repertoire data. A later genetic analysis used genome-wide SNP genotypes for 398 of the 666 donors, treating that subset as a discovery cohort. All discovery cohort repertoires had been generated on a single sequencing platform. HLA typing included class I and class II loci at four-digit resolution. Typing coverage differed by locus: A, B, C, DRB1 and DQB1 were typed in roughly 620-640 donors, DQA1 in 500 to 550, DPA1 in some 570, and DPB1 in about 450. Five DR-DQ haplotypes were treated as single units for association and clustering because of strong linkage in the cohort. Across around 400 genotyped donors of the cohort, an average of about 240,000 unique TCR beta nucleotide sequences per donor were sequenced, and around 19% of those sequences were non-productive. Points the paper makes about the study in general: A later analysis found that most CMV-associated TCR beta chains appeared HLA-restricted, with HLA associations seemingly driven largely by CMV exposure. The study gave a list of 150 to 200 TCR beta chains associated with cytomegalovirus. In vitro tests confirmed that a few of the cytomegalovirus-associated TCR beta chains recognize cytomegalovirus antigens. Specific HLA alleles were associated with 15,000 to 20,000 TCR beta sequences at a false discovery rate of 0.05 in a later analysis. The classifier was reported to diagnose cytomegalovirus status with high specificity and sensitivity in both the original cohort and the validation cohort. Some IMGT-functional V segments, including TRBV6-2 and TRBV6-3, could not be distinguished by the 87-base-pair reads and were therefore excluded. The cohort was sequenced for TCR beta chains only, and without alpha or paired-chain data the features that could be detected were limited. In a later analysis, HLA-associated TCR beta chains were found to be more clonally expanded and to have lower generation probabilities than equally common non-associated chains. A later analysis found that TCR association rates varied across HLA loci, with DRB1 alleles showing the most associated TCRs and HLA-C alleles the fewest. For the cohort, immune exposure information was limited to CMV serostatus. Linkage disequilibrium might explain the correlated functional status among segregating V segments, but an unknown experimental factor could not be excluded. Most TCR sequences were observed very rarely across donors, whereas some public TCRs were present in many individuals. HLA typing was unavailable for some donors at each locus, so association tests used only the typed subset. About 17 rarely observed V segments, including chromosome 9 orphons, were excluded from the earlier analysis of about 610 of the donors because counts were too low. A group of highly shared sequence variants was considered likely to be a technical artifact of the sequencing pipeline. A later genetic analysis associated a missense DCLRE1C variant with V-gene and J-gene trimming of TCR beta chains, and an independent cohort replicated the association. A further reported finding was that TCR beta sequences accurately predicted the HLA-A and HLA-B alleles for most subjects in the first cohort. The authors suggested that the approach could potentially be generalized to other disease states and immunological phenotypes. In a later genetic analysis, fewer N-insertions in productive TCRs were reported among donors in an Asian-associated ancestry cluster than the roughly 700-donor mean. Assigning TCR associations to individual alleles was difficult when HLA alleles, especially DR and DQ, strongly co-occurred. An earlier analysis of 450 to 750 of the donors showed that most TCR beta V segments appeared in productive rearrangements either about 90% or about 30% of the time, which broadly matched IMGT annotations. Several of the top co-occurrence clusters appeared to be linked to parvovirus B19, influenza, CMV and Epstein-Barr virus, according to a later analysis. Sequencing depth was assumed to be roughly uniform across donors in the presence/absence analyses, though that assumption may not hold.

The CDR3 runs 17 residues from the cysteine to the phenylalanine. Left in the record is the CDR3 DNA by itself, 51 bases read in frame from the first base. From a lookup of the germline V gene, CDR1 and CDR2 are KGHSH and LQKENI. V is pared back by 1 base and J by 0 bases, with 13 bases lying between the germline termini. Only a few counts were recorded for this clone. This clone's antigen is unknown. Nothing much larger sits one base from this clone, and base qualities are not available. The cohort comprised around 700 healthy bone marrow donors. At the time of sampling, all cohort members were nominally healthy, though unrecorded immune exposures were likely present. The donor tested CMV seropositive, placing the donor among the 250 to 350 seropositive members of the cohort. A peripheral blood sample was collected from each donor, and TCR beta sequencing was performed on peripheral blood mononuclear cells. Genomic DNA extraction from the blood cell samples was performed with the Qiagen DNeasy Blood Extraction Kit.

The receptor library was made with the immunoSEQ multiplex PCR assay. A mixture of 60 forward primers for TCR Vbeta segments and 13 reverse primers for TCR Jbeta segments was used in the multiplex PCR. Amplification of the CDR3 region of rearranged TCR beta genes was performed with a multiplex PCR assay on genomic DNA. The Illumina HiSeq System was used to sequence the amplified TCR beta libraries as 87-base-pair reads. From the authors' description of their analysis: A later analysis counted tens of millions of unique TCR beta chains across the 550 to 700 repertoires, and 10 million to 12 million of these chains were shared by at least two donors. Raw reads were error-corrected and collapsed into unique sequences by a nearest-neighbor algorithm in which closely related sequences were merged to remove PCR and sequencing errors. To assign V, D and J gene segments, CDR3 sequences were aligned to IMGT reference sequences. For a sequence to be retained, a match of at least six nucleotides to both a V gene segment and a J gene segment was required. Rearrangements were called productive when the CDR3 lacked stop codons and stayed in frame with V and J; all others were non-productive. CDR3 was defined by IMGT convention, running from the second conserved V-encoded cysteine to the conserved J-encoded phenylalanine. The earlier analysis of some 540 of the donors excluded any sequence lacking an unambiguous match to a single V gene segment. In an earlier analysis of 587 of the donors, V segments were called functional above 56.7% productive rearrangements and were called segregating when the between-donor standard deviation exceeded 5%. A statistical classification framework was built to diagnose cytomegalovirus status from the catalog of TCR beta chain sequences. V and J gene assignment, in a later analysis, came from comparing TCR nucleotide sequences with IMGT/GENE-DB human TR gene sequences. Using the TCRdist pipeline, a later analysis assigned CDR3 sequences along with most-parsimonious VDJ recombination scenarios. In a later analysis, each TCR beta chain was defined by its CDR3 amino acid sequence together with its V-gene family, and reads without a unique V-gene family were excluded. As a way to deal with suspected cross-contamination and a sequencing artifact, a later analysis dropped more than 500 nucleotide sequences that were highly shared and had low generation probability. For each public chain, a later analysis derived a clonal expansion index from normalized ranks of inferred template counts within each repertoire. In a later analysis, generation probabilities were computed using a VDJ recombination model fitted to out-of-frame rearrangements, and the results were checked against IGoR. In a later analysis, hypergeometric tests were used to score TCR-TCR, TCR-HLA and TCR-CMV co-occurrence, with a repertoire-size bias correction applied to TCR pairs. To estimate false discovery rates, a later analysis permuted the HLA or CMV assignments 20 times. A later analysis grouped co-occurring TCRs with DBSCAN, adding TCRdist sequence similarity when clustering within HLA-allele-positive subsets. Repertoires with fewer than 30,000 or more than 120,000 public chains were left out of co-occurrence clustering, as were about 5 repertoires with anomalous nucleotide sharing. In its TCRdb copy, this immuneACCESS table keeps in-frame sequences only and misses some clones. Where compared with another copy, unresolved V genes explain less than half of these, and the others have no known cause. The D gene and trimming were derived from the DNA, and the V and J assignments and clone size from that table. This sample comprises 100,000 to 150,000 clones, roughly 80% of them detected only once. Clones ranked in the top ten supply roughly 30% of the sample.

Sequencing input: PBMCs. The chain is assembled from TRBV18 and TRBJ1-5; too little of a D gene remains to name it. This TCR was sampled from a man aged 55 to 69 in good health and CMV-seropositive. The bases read TGTGCCAGCTCACCACGGAGAGCCGAGTATAGCAATCAGCCCCAGCATTTT. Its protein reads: CASSPRRAEYSNQPQHF.